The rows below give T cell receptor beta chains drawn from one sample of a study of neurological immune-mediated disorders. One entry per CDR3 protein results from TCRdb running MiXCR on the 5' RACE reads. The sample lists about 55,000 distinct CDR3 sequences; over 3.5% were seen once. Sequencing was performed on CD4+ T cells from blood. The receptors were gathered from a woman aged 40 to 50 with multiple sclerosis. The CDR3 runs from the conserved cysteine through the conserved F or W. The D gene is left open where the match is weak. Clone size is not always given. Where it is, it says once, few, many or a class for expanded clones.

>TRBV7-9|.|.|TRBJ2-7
CASSSDHITYEQYF
TGTGCCAGCAGCTCGGACCATATCACCTACGAGCAGTACTTC
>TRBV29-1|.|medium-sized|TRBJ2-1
CSAASDTSYNEQFF
TGCAGCGCCGCCAGCGATACCTCCTACAATGAGCAGTTCTTC
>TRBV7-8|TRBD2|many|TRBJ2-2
CASSPTGLAGANTGELFF
TGTGCCAGCAGCCCTACTGGACTAGCGGGGGCGAACACCGGGGAGCTGTTTTTT
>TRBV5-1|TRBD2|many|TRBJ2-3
CASSSELAATDTQYF
TGCGCCAGCAGCTCGGAACTAGCGGCAACAGATACGCAGTATTTT
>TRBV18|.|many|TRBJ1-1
CASSRRGGDTEAFF
TGTGCCAGCTCCCGGAGGGGTGGGGACACTGAAGCTTTCTTT
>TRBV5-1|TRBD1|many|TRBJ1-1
CASSLAGGTGGYTEAFF
TGCGCCAGCAGCTTGGCCGGGGGGACAGGGGGTTATACTGAAGCTTTCTTT
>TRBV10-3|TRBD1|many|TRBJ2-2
CAITQGQGIGELFF
TGTGCCATCACCCAGGGACAGGGAATCGGGGAGCTGTTTTTT
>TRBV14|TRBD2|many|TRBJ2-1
CASSRLGGLAALRVNEQFF
TGTGCCAGCAGCCGGCTCGGGGGACTAGCGGCCCTAAGGGTCAATGAGCAGTTCTTC
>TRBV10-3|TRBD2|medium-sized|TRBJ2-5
CAISSTSGAQETQYF
TGTGCCATCAGTTCGACTAGCGGGGCCCAAGAGACCCAGTACTTC
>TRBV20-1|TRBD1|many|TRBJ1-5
CSARKQGAGQPQHF
TGCAGTGCTAGAAAACAGGGGGCCGGACAGCCCCAGCATTTT
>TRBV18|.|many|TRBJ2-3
CASSPFTDTQYF
TGTGCCAGCTCACCCTTCACAGATACGCAGTATTTT